This entry describes one T cell receptor beta chain. Sequenced by immunoSEQ multiplex PCR; TCRdb stores in-frame clones only, minus some. This sample has approximately 65,000 clones; roughly 84% occur once, and the top ten carry roughly 4%. The data were taken from a study of Tregs in tolerant kidney transplant recipients. This CDR3 region has 11 residues. V gave up 8 bases and J gave up 3 bases, with 7 bases separating them. Germline V CDR1 and CDR2: SGHTA, FQGNSA. The gene calls are TRBV7-2 and TRBJ1-2; D uncertain. The sequence was collected from a human donor in good health. Sequencing was performed on CD4+ T cells from blood. DNA of the CDR3: TGTGCCAGCGGTCCGGACTATGGCTACACCTTC. This codes for CASGPDYGYTF. Combining the CDR3 with reference TRBV7-2 and TRBJ1-2 gives the whole variable domain GAGVSQSPSNKVTEKGKDVELRCDPISGHTALYWYRQSLGQGLEFLIYFQGNSAPDKSGLPSDRFSAERTGGSVSTLTIQRTQQEDSAVYLCASGPDYGYTFGSGTRLTVV.